Each of the 8 T cell receptor beta chains below was sequenced from the same sample in a study of shared clonotypes between healthy human individuals. The repertoire was sequenced with immunoSEQ multiplex PCR; TCRdb's copy has only in-frame clones and lacks some. The table lists about 2.4 million clones, approximately 93% of them singletons, with approximately 0.36% in the top ten. Input material: naive CD4+ T cells from PBMCs. Subset denoted: CD45RA+ positively selected. The receptors here all came from a man between 18 and 29 years old in good health. Some clones in this sample may be carry-over from other donors' samples.

The V and J genes are TRBV7-2 and TRBJ2-1; D unclear. This CDR3 is built from 15 residues. CDR1 is SGHTA, CDR2 FQGNSA, per germline. Trimming removed 2 bases from V and 4 bases from J, with 12 bases in between. The CDR3 is CASSLMIGLYNEQFF. In DNA, the CDR3 is TGTGCCAGCAGCTTAATGATCGGTCTATACAATGAGCAGTTCTTC.

The chain recombines TRBV6-1 with TRBJ1-4; no firm D call. Germline CDR1 is MNHNS and CDR2 is SASEGT. The CDR3 spans 14 residues. Trimming pared 3 bases from V and 8 bases from J, leaving 13 bases between. The CDR3 sequence: CASSESGVGEKLFF. The CDR3 DNA sequence: TGTGCCAGCAGTGAGTCCGGGGTTGGGGAAAAACTGTTTTTT.

This chain uses TRBV2 with TRBJ1-6; D gene uncertain. The germline V gene encodes CDR1 SNHLY and CDR2 FYNNEI. The CDR3 sequence is 13 residues long. V gave up 7 bases and J gave up 7 bases, with 11 bases separating them. Here the CDR3 DNA reads TGTGCCAGCAAGTTCGAGAGAAATTCACCCCTCCACTTT. Translated: CASKFERNSPLHF.

This chain links TRBV5-1 with TRBJ2-3; D perhaps matches TRBD2 (7 bases). Trimming stripped 7 bases from V and 3 bases from J, with 15 bases between. Germline V gene sequence: CDR1 SGHRS, CDR2 YFSETQ. This CDR3 is 14 amino acids long. The CDR3 DNA is TGCGCCAGCCAACAGGGAGGGGGAACAGATACGCAGTATTTT. Translation: CASQQGGGTDTQYF. Full variable domain (remainder filled in from reference TRBV5-1 and TRBJ2-3): KAGVTQTPRYLIKTRGQQVTLSCSPISGHRSVSWYQQTPGQGLQFLFEYFSETQRNKGNFPGRFSGRQFSNSRSEMNVSTLELGDSALYLCASQQGGGTDTQYFGPGTRLTVL.

The chain couples TRBV7-8 to TRBJ2-7, with 9 bases fitting TRBD2. The CDR3 is 16 residues long. The germline gives CDR1 SGHVS, CDR2 FQNEAQ. V trimming: 1 base; J trimming: 4 bases; junction bases outside the gene matches: 8. The CDR3 region has the DNA TGTGCCAGCAGCTTAGGGGTAGCGGGAGATACTTACGAGCAGTACTTC. Amino acids: CASSLGVAGDTYEQYF.

The J gene is TRBJ2-3, the V gene TRBV9; maybe TRBD1 (5 bases). The germline V gene encodes CDR1 SGDLS and CDR2 YYNGEE. Trimming removed 0 bases from V and 1 base from J, with 6 bases in between. The CDR3 loop spans 14 amino acids. CDR3 in DNA: TGTGCCAGCAGCGTAGACAGGCGCACAGATACGCAGTATTTT. Translation: CASSVDRRTDTQYF.

The genes are TRBV19 and TRBJ2-3, with D maybe TRBD1 (6 bases). Trimming removed 1 base from V and 0 bases from J, with 8 bases in between. The CDR3 runs 15 residues. Germline CDR1 is LNHDA and CDR2 is SQIVND (reference sequence). For the CDR3, the DNA is TGTGCCAGTAGTATAGGACAGGTTAGCACAGATACGCAGTATTTT. Translating gives CASSIGQVSTDTQYF.

There are a few counts of this clone. The identical CDR3 is also encoded by other nucleotide sequences in the sample. The chain combines TRBV28 with TRBJ1-1; 10 bases fit TRBD1. V was clipped by 5 bases and J by 1 base; unmatched bases: 4. The CDR3 sequence is 15 residues long. The germline gives CDR1 MDHEN, CDR2 SYDVKM. The CDR3 nucleotides read TGTGCCAGCAGTCCGCGGACAGGGGGGAACACTGAAGCTTTCTTT. Translated: CASSPRTGGNTEAFF.